This record covers a single TCR beta chain. The germline V gene has CDR1 GTSNPN and CDR2 SVGIG (reference sequence). V was trimmed by 4 bases and J by 1 base, leaving 5 bases between them. The CDR3 has 12 amino acids. The data were taken from a study of CD8 T cells in Susac syndrome. The RNA, about 0.45 to 1 ug, was put through reverse transcription using random hexamers. immunoSEQ multiplex PCR amplified TCR beta CDR3 across 54 Vbeta, 13 Jbeta. In TCRdb, the immunoSEQ multiplex PCR reads were re-called with MiXCR into one record per CDR3 protein. Of about 150,000 distinct CDR3 sequences listed, about 95% are singletons.

The TCR comes from a human donor with multiple sclerosis. Sequencing was done on a sample of CD8+ T cells from PBMCs. The V gene is TRBV30, the J gene TRBJ1-3; no definite D call. CDR3 in DNA: TGTGCCTGGAAGCGGTCTGGAAACACCATATATTTT. This codes for CAWKRSGNTIYF.